The 8 T cell receptor beta chains below come from one sample, sequenced in a study of spatial heterogeneity in lung cancer. Time point indicated: sample taken at primary tumor resection. Unsorted whole RNA from tumor, nontumor lung or frozen PBMC underwent sequencing. Each CDR3 protein is one row after TCRdb ran MiXCR on the 5' RACE reads. This table holds about 82,000 distinct CDR3 sequences, over 10% found once. The sequencing used PBMCs, collected at surgery. These receptors all stem from a male donor with early-stage non-small cell lung cancer.

This clonotype was seen a handful of times. The chain uses TRBV7-3 and TRBJ2-2, with D unclear. Trimming pared 5 bases from V and 0 bases from J, leaving 7 bases between. Germline CDR1 reads SGHTA; CDR2 reads FQGTGA. This CDR3 contains 14 residues. This CDR3 is CASSAQPNTGELFF. DNA of the CDR3: TGTGCCAGCAGCGCGCAACCGAACACCGGGGAGCTGTTTTTT.

In this sample, this clonotype turned up a few times. The rearrangement joins TRBV6-1 to TRBJ1-5; D is ambiguous. Germline values: CDR1 MNHNS, CDR2 SASEGT. The CDR3 is 14 amino acids. Trimming left V 4 bases short and J 1 base short, with 8 bases between. In nucleotides, the CDR3 is TGTGCCAGCAGTGGGCAGGTGAGCAATCAGCCCCAGCATTTT. Its translation is CASSGQVSNQPQHF.

The chain uses TRBV29-1 and TRBJ1-5; D uncertain. This CDR3 contains 13 residues. Germline loops: CDR1 SQVTM, CDR2 ANQGSEA. V was clipped by 6 bases and J by 5 bases, with 14 bases between them. In DNA, the CDR3 is TGCAGCGTGGGAAATCGGGTGGATCAGCCCCAGCATTTT. Its translation is CSVGNRVDQPQHF.

The chain joins TRBV7-2 to TRBJ2-3; 10 bases map to TRBD2. The CDR3 runs to 14 residues. Germline assignment: CDR1 SGHTA and CDR2 FQGNSA. The trim removed 10 bases at V and 6 bases at J, leaving 10 bases unmatched. CDR3 sequence (DNA): TGTGCCACCTCCTGGACTAGCGGCTCGGATACGCAGTATTTT. Amino acid sequence: CATSWTSGSDTQYF.

Note on this clonotype: This likely comes from a read error, as the CDR3 has no conserved phenylalanine or tryptophan at its end. CDR3 nucleotide sequence: TGTGCCATCAGTGAGTCGAAAGGGAGGGCCAACGTCCTGACTTAC. Its protein product is CAISESKGRANVLTY. The V and J genes are TRBV10-3 and TRBJ2-6, with D unclear. V dropped 0 bases and J dropped 5 bases, with 8 bases sitting between them. The CDR3 length is 15 residues. CDR1 ENHRY and CDR2 SYGVKD come from the germline V gene.

J is TRBJ2-2 and V is TRBV5-1; D gene uncertain. Germline V lookup: CDR1 SGHRS, CDR2 YFSETQ. There are 16 residues in the CDR3. Trimming left V 3 bases short and J 1 base short, with 13 bases between. CDR3 in amino acids: CASSSIPDGNTGELFF. DNA of the CDR3: TGCGCCAGCAGCTCGATTCCGGACGGGAACACCGGGGAGCTGTTTTTT.

This clonotype was found a few times. The chain carries TRBV2 and TRBJ2-7; D is perhaps TRBD1 or TRBD2 (5 bases each). The CDR3 extends over 14 amino acids. Germline assignment: CDR1 SNHLY and CDR2 FYNNEI. With 7 bases removed from V and 3 bases from J, the gap between germline ends came to 16 bases. The CDR3 is CASNPGPSYYEQYF. CDR3 sequence (DNA): TGTGCCAGCAACCCGGGACCGAGCTACTACGAGCAGTACTTC.

The gene calls are TRBV12-3 or TRBV12-4 and TRBJ2-2; 7 nucleotides align to TRBD2. J was trimmed by 7 bases and V by 7 bases; bases with no gene match: 15. The CDR3 runs 16 residues. The CDR3 DNA follows: TGTGCCAGCATCCGTGGAGGTCCGGGGGAGGGCGGGGAGCTGTTTTTT. It codes for CASIRGGPGEGGELFF.